This is a list of T cell receptor beta chains from one sample in a study of CD8 T cells in Susac syndrome. MiXCR was run by TCRdb on the immunoSEQ multiplex PCR reads, yielding one entry per CDR3 protein. The repertoire has approximately 83,000 distinct CDR3 sequences, about 93% of them found once; the top ten carry approximately 0.9%. Sequencing was performed on CD8+ T cells from PBMCs. All receptors come from a human donor with Susac syndrome. CDR3s include the opening cysteine and the closing phenylalanine or tryptophan. D genes are given only for firm matches. Clone size is shown for a subset of rows, as once, few, many or a class of expanded clone.

V gene	clone size	D gene	J gene	CDR3 length	CDR3 DNA	CDR3 protein
TRBV19	once	NA	TRBJ1-6	16	TGTGCCAGTAGCCCCGCCGGAGACGGGTTGGATTCACCCCTCCACTTT	CASSPAGDGLDSPLHF
TRBV6-4	NA	NA	TRBJ2-2	14	TGTGCCAGCAGTGACTCTGAAAACACCGGGGAGCTGTTTTTT	CASSDSENTGELFF
TRBV29-1	NA	TRBD1	TRBJ2-3	15	TGCAGCGTTGAATCGGACAGGGGGAGGACAGATACGCAGTATTTT	CSVESDRGRTDTQYF
TRBV5-1	NA	TRBD2	TRBJ2-5	18	TGCGCCAGCAGCATGGGACTAGCGGGGGCCGAGTACCAAGAGACCCAGTACTTC	CASSMGLAGAEYQETQYF
TRBV30	NA	NA	TRBJ2-1	14	TGTGCCTGGAGCCAGGGACGATCCTACAATGAGCAGTTCTTC	CAWSQGRSYNEQFF
TRBV5-6	NA	TRBD1	TRBJ1-2	16	TGTGCCAGCAGCTGGAGCGCCGGGACAGGGTACTATGGCTACACCTTC	CASSWSAGTGYYGYTF
TRBV12-3/TRBV12-4	NA	NA	TRBJ1-3	15	TGTGCCAGCAGTTCCCTGGGGGAGGGGGGACACACCATATATTTT	CASSSLGEGGHTIYF
TRBV6-2/TRBV6-3	once	NA	TRBJ2-2	11	TGTGCCAGTGAGAACACCGGGGAGCTGTTTTTT	CASENTGELFF
TRBV27	NA	NA	TRBJ2-4	11	TGTGCCAGCAGTTCCCGCGGCATTCAGTACTTC	CASSSRGIQYF
TRBV5-1	NA	NA	TRBJ2-7	16	TGCGCCAGCAGCTTGTTAAGCGCCGCGGGACCCTACGAGCAGTACTTC	CASSLLSAAGPYEQYF
TRBV28	NA	NA	TRBJ2-5	14	TGTGCCAGCAGTTTCCCGGTGGGGACAGAGACCCAGTACTTC	CASSFPVGTETQYF
TRBV18	once	NA	TRBJ1-1	14	TGTGCCAGCTCACTCCGGGACGGGAACACTGAAGCTTTCTTT	CASSLRDGNTEAFF
TRBV24-1	NA	NA	TRBJ2-3	15	TGTGCCACCAGTTCCCTTTTGGACGGGACAGATACGCAGTATTTT	CATSSLLDGTDTQYF
TRBV24-1	once	TRBD1	TRBJ2-2	16	TGTGCCACCAGTGATTCACGGACAGGGTTGGGCGGGGAGCTGTTTTTT	CATSDSRTGLGGELFF
TRBV6-5	once	NA	TRBJ1-5	14	TGTGCCAGCAGGTTAACAGATAGCAATCAGCCCCAGCATTTT	CASRLTDSNQPQHF
TRBV28	NA	TRBD2	TRBJ2-3	15	TGTGCCAGCAGTGGACTAGAGAGGCGCACAGATACGCAGTATTTT	CASSGLERRTDTQYF
TRBV27	NA	TRBD2	TRBJ2-1	18	TGTGCCAGCAGTAGGCGACTAGCGGGGGCCAGCTCCTACAATGAGCAGTTCTTC	CASSRRLAGASSYNEQFF
TRBV29-1	NA	NA	TRBJ2-5	15	TGCAGCGTTGACCCGAGGGGCGGGGCTCAAGAGACCCAGTACTTC	CSVDPRGGAQETQYF